These 29 T cell receptor beta chains were all obtained from the same sample, sequenced in a study of T cell responses to AZD1222 COVID-19 vaccine (dated by TCRdb to about 2021). Libraries were prepared through the immunoSEQ multiplex PCR assay. TCRdb obtained this table from immuneACCESS and retained in-frame rearrangements with V and J assigned. These tables miss some clones; where compared with another copy, unresolved V genes account for less than half of the shortfall, and the remainder is unexplained. This sample has more than 95,000 clones in its table, and approximately 88% of those were observed once. The ten largest clonotypes hold approximately 9% of the sample. The sample's time point label is to be understood as: baseline before first vaccination. Sequenced here: peripheral blood, sampled on day 0 of AZD1222 vaccination. The receptors here all came from an adult in good health.

The chain couples TRBV9 to TRBJ2-5; TRBD2 aligns across 13 bases. Trimming at V came to 3 bases and at J to 5 bases, leaving 16 bases not matched to a gene. Looked up from germline, CDR1 is SGDLS and CDR2 is YYNGEE. CDR3 length: 19 residues. CDR3 residues: CASSGGRSRLAGGGETQYF. CDR3 nucleotide sequence: TGTGCCAGCAGCGGAGGGAGATCGAGACTAGCGGGGGGCGGGGAGACCCAGTACTTC.

The chain couples TRBV28 to TRBJ1-6; unclear D gene. V was shortened by 0 bases and J by 6 bases, with 6 bases between the two germline ends. This CDR3 has 14 residues. Germline V gene data show CDR1 as MDHEN and CDR2 as SYDVKM. The CDR3 spells CASSLWGLNSPLHF. The CDR3 bases are TGTGCCAGCAGTTTATGGGGCCTTAATTCACCCCTCCACTTT. Combining the CDR3 with reference TRBV28 and TRBJ1-6 gives the whole variable domain DVKVTQSSRYLVKRTGEKVFLECVQDMDHENMFWYRQDPGLGLRLIYFSYDVKMKEKGDIPEGYSVSREKKERFSLILESASTNQTSMYLCASSLWGLNSPLHFGNGTRLTVT.

This chain joins TRBV28 and TRBJ2-1; D is uncertain. Per germline, CDR1 MDHEN and CDR2 SYDVKM. V lost 7 bases and J lost 4, with 8 bases in between. This CDR3 is built from 12 residues. CDR3 residues: CASTAHYNEQFF. DNA of the CDR3: TGTGCCAGCACCGCTCATTACAATGAGCAGTTCTTC.

The J gene is TRBJ2-2, the V gene TRBV7-2; 8 bases agree with TRBD1. Trimming cost V 4 bases and J 5 bases; bases outside gene matches: 3. From germline, CDR1 is SGHTA and CDR2 FQGNSA. The CDR3 has 14 residues. CDR3 sequence: CASSSRTGTGELFF. CDR3 coding DNA: TGTGCCAGCAGCTCAAGGACAGGGACCGGGGAGCTGTTTTTT.

The CDR3 region has the DNA TGTGCCAGCAGGGGAACTAGCGGGTCCGGGGAGCTGTTTTTT. Translated: CASRGTSGSGELFF. The V and J genes are TRBV2 and TRBJ2-2; 9 positions match TRBD2. V lost 6 bases, J lost 6 bases, and 5 bases stayed unmatched. CDR3 length: 14 residues. Germline V gives CDR1 SNHLY, CDR2 FYNNEI.

The chain links TRBV19 to TRBJ2-3; 8 nucleotides line up with TRBD1. V lost 4 bases to trimming and J lost 4 bases; unmatched junction nucleotides: 10. This CDR3 has 16 amino acids. CDR1 is LNHDA, CDR2 SQIVND, per germline (reference sequence). CDR3 amino acids: CASSRVRDRNSDTQYF. CDR3 sequence (DNA): TGTGCCAGTAGTAGAGTACGGGACAGGAATTCAGATACGCAGTATTTT. The complete variable domain, with remaining parts taken from reference TRBV19 and TRBJ2-3, reads DGGITQSPKYLFRKEGQNVTLSCEQNLNHDAMYWYRQDPGQGLRLIYYSQIVNDFQKGDIAEGYSVSREKKESFPLTVTSAQKNPTAFYLCASSRVRDRNSDTQYFGPGTRLTVL.

This clone was recorded only once. The chain uses TRBV5-1 and TRBJ1-2; D gene uncertain. Between the trimmed V and J ends, which lost 4 bases and 4 bases, there was a span of 8 bases. Germline V gene lookup returns CDR1 SGHRS and CDR2 YFSETQ. The CDR3 spans 12 residues. This CDR3 reads CASSDNRYGYTF. CDR3 DNA: TGCGCCAGCAGCGACAATCGCTATGGCTACACCTTC. The complete variable domain, with remaining parts taken from reference TRBV5-1 and TRBJ1-2, reads KAGVTQTPRYLIKTRGQQVTLSCSPISGHRSVSWYQQTPGQGLQFLFEYFSETQRNKGNFPGRFSGRQFSNSRSEMNVSTLELGDSALYLCASSDNRYGYTFGSGTRLTVV.

The rearrangement joins TRBV7-2 to TRBJ1-2, with D unclear. V lost 0 bases and J 3 bases, leaving 14 bases between the germline ends. Germline V gene lookup returns CDR1 SGHTA and CDR2 FQGNSA. The CDR3 consists of 16 residues. DNA of the CDR3: TGTGCCAGCAGCTTAGCGATCCGTCAGGAAGACTATGGCTACACCTTC. It translates to CASSLAIRQEDYGYTF.

The chain uses TRBV9 and TRBJ1-5; no clear D gene. In germline, CDR1 is SGDLS, CDR2 YYNGEE. CDR3 length: 14 residues. Trimming took off 0 bases at V and 10 bases at J, with 14 bases between the two ends. CDR3 residues: CASSVGAGADPQHF. The DNA for the CDR3 is TGTGCCAGCAGCGTAGGGGCGGGCGCTGACCCCCAGCATTTT. The full variable domain, rest sourced from reference TRBV9 and TRBJ1-5, is DSGVTQTPKHLITATGQRVTLRCSPRSGDLSVYWYQQSLDQGLQFLIQYYNGEERAKGNILERFSAQQFPDLHSELNLSSLELGDSALYFCASSVGAGADPQHFGDGTRLSIL.

The chain carries TRBV5-6 and TRBJ2-1; D uncertain. The CDR3 covers 14 residues. V was cut by 1 base and J by 2 bases, with 7 bases left in between. From germline, CDR1 is SGHDT and CDR2 YYEEEE. The CDR3 DNA follows: TGTGCCAGCAGCTTGTACACAGCCTACAATGAGCAGTTCTTC. Its protein is CASSLYTAYNEQFF.

The genes are TRBV5-1 and TRBJ1-2, with a weak D call TRBD1 (5 bases). Germline V gene sequence: CDR1 SGHRS, CDR2 YFSETQ. Trimming stripped 5 bases from V and 5 bases from J, with 25 bases between. This CDR3 region has 17 residues. The CDR3 coding sequence is TGCGCCAGCAGGATTGAGGCAGGGCTACTGAGAAGGTATGGCTACACCTTC. It specifies CASRIEAGLLRRYGYTF. The variable domain in full, completed from reference TRBV5-1 and TRBJ1-2, reads KAGVTQTPRYLIKTRGQQVTLSCSPISGHRSVSWYQQTPGQGLQFLFEYFSETQRNKGNFPGRFSGRQFSNSRSEMNVSTLELGDSALYLCASRIEAGLLRRYGYTFGSGTRLTVV.

The chain couples TRBV3-1 (or the pseudogene TRBV3-2) to TRBJ1-6; no firm D call. V was clipped by 0 bases and J by 6 bases, with 12 bases between them. CDR3 length: 16 amino acids. Looked up from germline, CDR1 is LGHDT and CDR2 is YNNKEL (reference sequence). The DNA of the CDR3 is TGTGCCAGCAGCCAAGAGATTACGATTCCTAATTCACCCCTCCACTTT. Translated: CASSQEITIPNSPLHF.

This rearrangement joins TRBV24-1 to TRBJ2-1; D gene unclear. With 4 bases removed from V and 9 bases from J, the gap between germline ends came to 15 bases. The CDR3 consists of 14 residues. Germline-derived CDR1 and CDR2 are KGHDR and SFDVKD. CDR3 bases: TGTGCCACCAGTGACCCCCTAGATTCCGCTGAGCAGTTCTTC. It translates to CATSDPLDSAEQFF.

This rearrangement joins TRBV4-2 to TRBJ2-7; no clear D gene. The CDR3 covers 15 residues. V lost 0 bases to trimming and J lost 1 base, with 10 bases between them. The germline V gene has CDR1 LGHNA and CDR2 YNFKEQ. CDR3 bases: TGTGCCAGCAGCCAAGATTTGGCTGGATCCTACGAGCAGTACTTC. This gives the protein CASSQDLAGSYEQYF.

The chain joins TRBV21-1 to TRBJ1-5. TRBV21-1 is noted as a pseudogene. The length of the CDR3 is 13 residues. The CDR3 sequence: CASSRRGDQPQHF. Here the CDR3 DNA reads TGTGCCAGCAGCAGGAGGGGCGATCAGCCCCAGCATTTT.

This clone has just one count. The chain couples TRBV4-1 to TRBJ1-2; 7 bases agree with TRBD1. Germline CDR1 and CDR2: MGHRA and YSYEKL. This CDR3 comprises 14 residues. Germline trimming cut 3 bases from V and 8 bases from J; bases unmatched to any gene: 9. CDR3 bases: TGCGCCAGCAGCCATCCAGGACAGGTCAGGGGCTACACCTTC. It encodes CASSHPGQVRGYTF.

The chain joins TRBV7-9 to TRBJ1-3; D gene ambiguous. V lost 6 bases to trimming and J lost 2 bases, with 11 bases between them. The germline V gene has CDR1 SEHNR and CDR2 FQNEAQ (reference sequence). The CDR3 has 14 residues. Here the CDR3 reads CASRLGAAGNTIYF. CDR3 bases: TGTGCCAGCAGGTTGGGAGCGGCTGGAAACACCATATATTTT. The whole variable domain, remainder taken from reference TRBV7-9 and TRBJ1-3, is DTGVSQNPRHKITKRGQNVTFRCDPISEHNRLYWYRQTLGQGPEFLTYFQNEAQLEKSRLLSDRFSAERPKGSFSTLEIQRTEQGDSAMYLCASRLGAAGNTIYFGEGSWLTVV.

The chain carries TRBV7-2 and TRBJ1-3, with D perhaps matching TRBD1 (5 bases). Germline V gene data show CDR1 as SGHTA and CDR2 as FQGNSA. Between the trimmed V and J ends, which lost 1 base and 3 bases, there was a span of 16 bases. The CDR3 has 17 residues. The DNA of the CDR3 is TGTGCCAGCAGCTTAGGTCATATAGGGGCTGGTGGAAACACCATATATTTT. Residues: CASSLGHIGAGGNTIYF.

The chain has TRBV6-1 and TRBJ2-1; 13 nucleotides match TRBD2. The CDR3 consists of 17 residues. Germline V CDR1 and CDR2: MNHNS, SASEGT. Trimming at V came to 4 bases and at J to 9 bases, leaving 12 bases not matched to a gene. The CDR3 sequence: CASSGGLAGVGSIEQFF. In nucleotides, the CDR3 is TGTGCCAGCAGTGGCGGACTAGCGGGAGTGGGGAGCATTGAGCAGTTCTTC.

The chain couples TRBV4-3 to TRBJ1-1; TRBD1 matches at 9 bases. Trimming took 3 bases from V and 3 from J; bases not matched to a gene: 11. Germline V CDR1 and CDR2: LGHNA, YSLEER. The CDR3 totals 17 residues. The CDR3 here is CASSQALNRGRDTEAFF. The CDR3 DNA reads as TGCGCCAGCAGCCAGGCCCTAAACAGGGGGCGGGACACTGAAGCTTTCTTT.

The chain is built from TRBV5-6 and TRBJ2-1, with D possibly matching TRBD1 (6 bases). The V and J ends lost 2 bases and 3 bases respectively, with 15 bases between them. This CDR3 comprises 16 residues. Per germline, CDR1 SGHDT and CDR2 YYEEEE. This CDR3 is CASSLATGTSYNEQFF. DNA of the CDR3: TGTGCCAGCAGCTTAGCGACCGGGACAAGCTACAATGAGCAGTTCTTC.

This clone was observed a single time. The chain has TRBV7-7 and TRBJ1-6; D possibly corresponds to TRBD1 (6 bases). CDR3 length equals 15 residues. The germline V gene has CDR1 SSHAT and CDR2 FNYEAQ (reference sequence). V was cut by 4 bases and J by 8 bases, with 15 bases left in between. CDR3: CASSSHRGEDSPLHF. In DNA, the CDR3 is TGTGCCAGCAGCTCCCATAGGGGGGAGGATTCACCCCTCCACTTT.

The chain joins TRBV24-1 to TRBJ1-2, with D perhaps TRBD1 (6 bases). Trimming removed 1 base from V and 4 bases from J, with 12 bases in between. The germline V gene encodes CDR1 KGHDR and CDR2 SFDVKD. This CDR3 contains 15 residues. The CDR3 DNA is TGTGCCACCAGTGATTTCGAACAGGGCGCCTATGGCTACACCTTC. Protein sequence: CATSDFEQGAYGYTF.

The V call is TRBV9, the J call TRBJ2-2; 9 bases fit TRBD2. The CDR3 is 16 amino acids. V was clipped by 0 bases and J by 5 bases; unmatched bases: 5. Germline V CDR1 and CDR2: SGDLS, YYNGEE. The CDR3 here is CASSVELAGNTGELFF. The DNA for the CDR3 is TGTGCCAGCAGCGTAGAGCTAGCGGGAAATACCGGGGAGCTGTTTTTT.

V and J are TRBV29-1 and TRBJ2-7; 8 bases match TRBD2. The junction had 6 bases not matched to a gene; V was cut back by 4 bases and J by 4 bases. Germline V CDR1 and CDR2: SQVTM, ANQGSEA. This CDR3 has 13 residues. The DNA for the CDR3 is TGCAGCGTTGGTAGAACTAGCGGATACGAGCAGTACTTC. Protein: CSVGRTSGYEQYF.

With regard to this clone: This specimen includes other DNA sequences encoding the same CDR3. The rearrangement uses TRBV7-2 and TRBJ2-2, with D unclear. The ends were cut back, 3 bases at V and 0 bases at J, with 2 bases in the middle. In germline, CDR1 is SGHTA, CDR2 FQGNSA. This CDR3 has 13 residues. CDR3 region: CASSFANTGELFF. The DNA of the CDR3 is TGTGCCAGCAGCTTCGCGAACACCGGGGAGCTGTTTTTT.

The chain recombines TRBV28 with TRBJ1-2, with unresolved D. Germline V lookup: CDR1 MDHEN, CDR2 SYDVKM. The CDR3 runs to 15 residues. V lost 5 bases to trimming and J lost 4 bases, with 17 bases between them. CDR3 sequence: CASSIDGRKSYGYTF. CDR3 bases: TGTGCCAGCAGTATTGACGGACGGAAGTCCTATGGCTACACCTTC.

The rearrangement links TRBV27 to TRBJ1-2; the match to TRBD1 covers 12 bases. CDR1 and CDR2 (germline): MNHEY, SMNVEV (reference sequence). The length of the CDR3 is 17 residues. J was trimmed by 7 bases and V by 0 bases; bases with no gene match: 9. The CDR3 nucleotides are TGTGCCAGCAGTTTATCGAGGGGACAGGGGGCAATTTTTGGCTACACCTTC. Translated: CASSLSRGQGAIFGYTF.

A few counts support this clone. This chain links TRBV21-1 with TRBJ2-5; the DNA was not compared with TRBD2, the D call given in the table. TRBV21-1 constitutes a pseudogene. The CDR3 length is 16 residues. CDR3 DNA: TGTGCCAGCAGCGTAAACGGGGGGGGCGATCAAGAGACCCAGTACTTC. This translates into CASSVNGGGDQETQYF.